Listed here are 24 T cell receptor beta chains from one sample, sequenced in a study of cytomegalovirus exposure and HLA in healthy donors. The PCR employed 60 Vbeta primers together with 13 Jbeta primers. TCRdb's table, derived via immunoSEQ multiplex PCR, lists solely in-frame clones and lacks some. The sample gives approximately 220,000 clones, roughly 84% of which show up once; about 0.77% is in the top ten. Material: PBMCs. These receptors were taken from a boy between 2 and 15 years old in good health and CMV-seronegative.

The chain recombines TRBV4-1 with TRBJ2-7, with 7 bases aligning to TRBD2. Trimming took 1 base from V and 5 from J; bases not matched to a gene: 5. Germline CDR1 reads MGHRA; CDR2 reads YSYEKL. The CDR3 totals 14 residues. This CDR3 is CASSQGIGGDEQYF. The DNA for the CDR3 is TGCGCCAGCAGCCAAGGGATTGGGGGGGACGAGCAGTACTTC.

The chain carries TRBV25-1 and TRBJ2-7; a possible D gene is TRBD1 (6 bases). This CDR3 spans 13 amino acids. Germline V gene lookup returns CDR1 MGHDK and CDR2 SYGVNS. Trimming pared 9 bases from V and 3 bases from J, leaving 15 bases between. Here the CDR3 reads CARVGHTYYEQYF. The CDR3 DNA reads TGTGCCAGGGTGGGACATACTTACTACGAGCAGTACTTC.

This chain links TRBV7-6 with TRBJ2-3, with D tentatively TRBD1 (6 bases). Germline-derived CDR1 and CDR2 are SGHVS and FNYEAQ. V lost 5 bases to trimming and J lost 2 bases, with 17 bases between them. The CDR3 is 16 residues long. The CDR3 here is CASSPGPRGNTDTQYF. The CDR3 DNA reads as TGTGCCAGCAGCCCGGGTCCCAGGGGAAACACAGATACGCAGTATTTT.

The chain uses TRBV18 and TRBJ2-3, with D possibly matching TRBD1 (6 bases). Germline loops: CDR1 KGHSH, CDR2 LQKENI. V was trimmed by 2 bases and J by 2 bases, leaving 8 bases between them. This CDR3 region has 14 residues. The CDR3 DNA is TGTGCCAGCTCACCAGACAGGAACACAGATACGCAGTATTTT. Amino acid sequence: CASSPDRNTDTQYF. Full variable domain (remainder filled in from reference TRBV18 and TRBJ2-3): NAGVMQNPRHLVRRRGQEARLRCSPMKGHSHVYWYRQLPEEGLKFMVYLQKENIIDESGMPKERFSAEFPKEGPSILRIQQVVRGDSAAYFCASSPDRNTDTQYFGPGTRLTVL.

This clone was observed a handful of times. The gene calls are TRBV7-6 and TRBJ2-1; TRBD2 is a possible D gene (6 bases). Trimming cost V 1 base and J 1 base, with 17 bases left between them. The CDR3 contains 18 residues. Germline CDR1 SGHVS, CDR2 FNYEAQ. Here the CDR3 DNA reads TGTGCCAGCAGCTTAGTCTTGGGCCCTAGCGAGTCCTACAATGAGCAGTTCTTC. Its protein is CASSLVLGPSESYNEQFF.

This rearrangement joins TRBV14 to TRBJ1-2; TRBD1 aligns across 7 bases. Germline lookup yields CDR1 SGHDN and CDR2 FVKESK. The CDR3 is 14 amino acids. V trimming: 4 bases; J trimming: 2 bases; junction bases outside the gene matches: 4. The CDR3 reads CASSLLTGNYGYTF. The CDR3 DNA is TGTGCCAGCAGCCTCCTGACAGGGAACTATGGCTACACCTTC.

The CDR3 nucleotides are TGTGCCAGCAGCTACCGACAGGACCAAGAGACCCAGTACTTC. It yields the protein CASSYRQDQETQYF. This chain joins TRBV13 and TRBJ2-5; tentatively, D is TRBD1 (6 bases). There are 14 residues in the CDR3. Germline lookup yields CDR1 PRHDT and CDR2 FYEKMQ (reference sequence). Trimming pared 4 bases from V and 0 bases from J, leaving 9 bases between.

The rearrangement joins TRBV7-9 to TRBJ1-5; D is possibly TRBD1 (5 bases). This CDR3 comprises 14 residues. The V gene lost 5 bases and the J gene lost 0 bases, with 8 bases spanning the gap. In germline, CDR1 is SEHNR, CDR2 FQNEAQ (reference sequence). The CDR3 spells CASSAGDSNQPQHF. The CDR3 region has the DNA TGTGCCAGCAGCGCGGGGGATAGCAATCAGCCCCAGCATTTT. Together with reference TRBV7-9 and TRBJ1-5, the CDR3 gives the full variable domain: DTGVSQNPRHKITKRGQNVTFRCDPISEHNRLYWYRQTLGQGPEFLTYFQNEAQLEKSRLLSDRFSAERPKGSFSTLEIQRTEQGDSAMYLCASSAGDSNQPQHFGDGTRLSIL.

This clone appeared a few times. The CDR3 spells CASSEWTDNEKLFF. The CDR3 coding sequence is TGTGCCAGCAGTGAATGGACAGATAATGAAAAACTGTTTTTT. The chain is built from TRBV6-1 and TRBJ1-4; D might be TRBD1 (6 bases). Trimming took off 2 bases at V and 4 bases at J, with 8 bases between the two ends. Looked up from germline, CDR1 is MNHNS and CDR2 is SASEGT. This CDR3 is 14 amino acids long.

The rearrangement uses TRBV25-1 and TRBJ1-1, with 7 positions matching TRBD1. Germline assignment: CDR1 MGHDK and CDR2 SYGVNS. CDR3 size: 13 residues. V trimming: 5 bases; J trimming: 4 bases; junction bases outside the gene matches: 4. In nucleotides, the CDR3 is TGTGCCAGCAGTCTGGCAGGGGGCACTGAAGCTTTCTTT. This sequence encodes CASSLAGGTEAFF.

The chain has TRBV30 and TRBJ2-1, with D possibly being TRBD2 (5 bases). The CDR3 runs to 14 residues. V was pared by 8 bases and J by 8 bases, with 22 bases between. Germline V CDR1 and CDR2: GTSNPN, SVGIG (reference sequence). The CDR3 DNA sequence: TGTGCCCTCCGTGGTGCCGGGGTTGTAGATGAGCAGTTCTTC. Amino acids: CALRGAGVVDEQFF.

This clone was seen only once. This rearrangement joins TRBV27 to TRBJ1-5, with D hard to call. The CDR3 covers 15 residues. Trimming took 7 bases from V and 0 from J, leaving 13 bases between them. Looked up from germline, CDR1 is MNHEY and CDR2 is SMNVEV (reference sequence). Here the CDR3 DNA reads TGTGCCAGCAATTTCCCAGTTTATAGCAATCAGCCCCAGCATTTT. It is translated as CASNFPVYSNQPQHF.

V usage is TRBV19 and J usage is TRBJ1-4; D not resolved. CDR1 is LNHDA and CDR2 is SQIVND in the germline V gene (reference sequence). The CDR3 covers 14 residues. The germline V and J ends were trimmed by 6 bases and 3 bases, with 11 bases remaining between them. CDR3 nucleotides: TGTGCCAGTAGACGTCAACAGTCTAATGAAAAACTGTTTTTT. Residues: CASRRQQSNEKLFF. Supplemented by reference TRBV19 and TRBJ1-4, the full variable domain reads DGGITQSPKYLFRKEGQNVTLSCEQNLNHDAMYWYRQDPGQGLRLIYYSQIVNDFQKGDIAEGYSVSREKKESFPLTVTSAQKNPTAFYLCASRRQQSNEKLFFGSGTQLSVL.

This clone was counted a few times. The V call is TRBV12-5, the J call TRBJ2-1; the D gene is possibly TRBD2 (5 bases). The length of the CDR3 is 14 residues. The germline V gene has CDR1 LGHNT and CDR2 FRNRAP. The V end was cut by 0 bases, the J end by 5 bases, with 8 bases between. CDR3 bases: TGTGCTAGTGGTTTGGTATCCGGGAACAATGAGCAGTTCTTC. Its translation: CASGLVSGNNEQFF. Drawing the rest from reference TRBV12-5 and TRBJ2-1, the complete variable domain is DARVTQTPRHKVTEMGQEVTMRCQPILGHNTVFWYRQTMMQGLELLAYFRNRAPLDDSGMPKDRFSAEMPDATLATLKIQPSEPRDSAVYFCASGLVSGNNEQFFGPGTRLTVL.

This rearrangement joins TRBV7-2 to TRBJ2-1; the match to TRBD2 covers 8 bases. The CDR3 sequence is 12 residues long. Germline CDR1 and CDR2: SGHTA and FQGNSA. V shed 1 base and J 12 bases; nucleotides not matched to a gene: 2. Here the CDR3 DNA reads TGTGCCAGCAGCTTAGTAAGCGGGAGGCAGTTCTTC. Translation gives CASSLVSGRQFF.

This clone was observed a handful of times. The CDR3 DNA follows: TGCGCCAGCAGCTTGGAGGACAGACCCAACTATGGCTACACCTTC. Residues: CASSLEDRPNYGYTF. The chain employs TRBV5-1 and TRBJ1-2, with D possibly matching TRBD1 (6 bases). The CDR3 has 15 amino acids. CDR1 is SGHRS, CDR2 YFSETQ, per germline. Trimming took off 0 bases at V and 2 bases at J, with 11 bases between the two ends.

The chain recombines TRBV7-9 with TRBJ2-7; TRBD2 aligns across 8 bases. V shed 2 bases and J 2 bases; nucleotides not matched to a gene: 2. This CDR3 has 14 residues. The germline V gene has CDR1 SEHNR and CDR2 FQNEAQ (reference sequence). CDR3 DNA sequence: TGTGCCAGCAGCTTAAGCGGGAGAGCCTACGAGCAGTACTTC. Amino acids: CASSLSGRAYEQYF.

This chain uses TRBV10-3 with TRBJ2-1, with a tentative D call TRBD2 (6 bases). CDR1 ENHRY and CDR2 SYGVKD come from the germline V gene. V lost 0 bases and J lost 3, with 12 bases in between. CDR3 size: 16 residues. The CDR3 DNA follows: TGTGCCATCAGTGAGTCGACCGCTAGCGTCTACAATGAGCAGTTCTTC. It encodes CAISESTASVYNEQFF.

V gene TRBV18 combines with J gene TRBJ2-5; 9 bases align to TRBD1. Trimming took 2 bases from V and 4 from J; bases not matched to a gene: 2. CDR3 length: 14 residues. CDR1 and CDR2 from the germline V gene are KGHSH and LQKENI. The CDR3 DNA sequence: TGTGCCAGCTCACCAGTGACAGGGGGAGAGACCCAGTACTTC. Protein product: CASSPVTGGETQYF.

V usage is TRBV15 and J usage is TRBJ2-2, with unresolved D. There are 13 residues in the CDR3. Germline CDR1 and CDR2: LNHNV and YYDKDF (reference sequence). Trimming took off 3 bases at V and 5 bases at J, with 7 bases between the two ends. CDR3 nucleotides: TGTGCCACCAGCAGTAGATGGACCGGGGAGCTGTTTTTT. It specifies CATSSRWTGELFF.

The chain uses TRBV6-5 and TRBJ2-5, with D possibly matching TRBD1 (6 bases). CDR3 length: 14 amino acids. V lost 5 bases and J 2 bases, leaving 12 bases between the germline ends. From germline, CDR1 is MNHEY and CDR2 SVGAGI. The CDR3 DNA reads TGTGCCAGCAGTGAAGAGAGGGGGCAAGAGACCCAGTACTTC. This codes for CASSEERGQETQYF.

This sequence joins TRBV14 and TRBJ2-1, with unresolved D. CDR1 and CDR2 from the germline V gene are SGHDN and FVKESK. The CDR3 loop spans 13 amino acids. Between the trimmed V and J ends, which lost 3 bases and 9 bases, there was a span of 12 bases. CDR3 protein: CASSQLIISEQFF. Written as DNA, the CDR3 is TGTGCCAGCAGCCAGCTGATCATCAGTGAGCAGTTCTTC.

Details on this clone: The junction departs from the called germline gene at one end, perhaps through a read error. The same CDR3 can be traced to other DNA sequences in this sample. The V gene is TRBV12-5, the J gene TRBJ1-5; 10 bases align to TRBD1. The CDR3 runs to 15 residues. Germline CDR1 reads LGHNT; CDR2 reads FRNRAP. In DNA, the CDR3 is TGCGCTAGTGGTAGAGGGACAGGGGGCAATCAGCCCCAGCATTTT. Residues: CASGRGTGGNQPQHF. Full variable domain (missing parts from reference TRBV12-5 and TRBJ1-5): DARVTQTPRHKVTEMGQEVTMRCQPILGHNTVFWYRQTMMQGLELLAYFRNRAPLDDSGMPKDRFSAEMPDATLATLKIQPSEPRDSAVYFCASGRGTGGNQPQHFGDGTRLSIL.

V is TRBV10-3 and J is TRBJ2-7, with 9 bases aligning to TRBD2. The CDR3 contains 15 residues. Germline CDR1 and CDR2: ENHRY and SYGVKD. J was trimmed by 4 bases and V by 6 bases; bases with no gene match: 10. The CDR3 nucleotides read TGTGCCATCAGGGGGGGGTTAGCGGGGGAATACGAGCAGTACTTC. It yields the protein CAIRGGLAGEYEQYF.